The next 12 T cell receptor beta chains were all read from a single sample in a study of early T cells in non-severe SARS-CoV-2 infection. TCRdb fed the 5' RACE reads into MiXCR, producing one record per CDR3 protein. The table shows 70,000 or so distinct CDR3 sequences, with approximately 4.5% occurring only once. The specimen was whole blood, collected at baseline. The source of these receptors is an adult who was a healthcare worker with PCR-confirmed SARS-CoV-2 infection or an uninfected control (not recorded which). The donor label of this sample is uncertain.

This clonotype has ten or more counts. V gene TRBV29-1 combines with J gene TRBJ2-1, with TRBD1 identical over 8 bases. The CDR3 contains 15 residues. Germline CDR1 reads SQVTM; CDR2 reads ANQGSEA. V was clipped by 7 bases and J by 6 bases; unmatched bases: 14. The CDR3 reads CSAALQGAEVNEQFF. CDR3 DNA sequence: TGCAGCGCCGCTCTGCAGGGGGCGGAAGTCAATGAGCAGTTCTTC.

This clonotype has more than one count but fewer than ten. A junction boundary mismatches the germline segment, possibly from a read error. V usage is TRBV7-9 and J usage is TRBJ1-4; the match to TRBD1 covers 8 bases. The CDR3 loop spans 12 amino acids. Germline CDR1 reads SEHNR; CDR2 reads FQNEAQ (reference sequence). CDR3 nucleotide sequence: TGTGCCAGCAGCTTCTCCTCTGGGGACAGGCGGTTT. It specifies CASSFSSGDRRF.

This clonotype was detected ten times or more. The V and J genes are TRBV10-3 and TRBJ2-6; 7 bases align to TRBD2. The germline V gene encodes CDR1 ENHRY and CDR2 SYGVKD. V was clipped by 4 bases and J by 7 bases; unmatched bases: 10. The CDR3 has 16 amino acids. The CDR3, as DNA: TGTGCCATCAGTGGGGAGGGAAAGAGGGACGCCAACGTCCTGACTTTC. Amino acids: CAISGEGKRDANVLTF.

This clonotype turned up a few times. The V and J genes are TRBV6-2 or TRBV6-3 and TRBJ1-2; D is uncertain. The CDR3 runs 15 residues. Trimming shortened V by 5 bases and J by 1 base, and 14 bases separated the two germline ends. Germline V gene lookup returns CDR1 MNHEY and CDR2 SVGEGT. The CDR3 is CASSRTAGINYGYTF. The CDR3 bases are TGTGCCAGCAGTAGGACGGCGGGGATTAACTATGGCTACACCTTC.

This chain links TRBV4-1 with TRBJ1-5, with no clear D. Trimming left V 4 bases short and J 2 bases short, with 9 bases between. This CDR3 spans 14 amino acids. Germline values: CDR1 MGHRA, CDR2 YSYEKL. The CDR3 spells CASSLERGNQPQHF. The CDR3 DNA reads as TGCGCCAGCAGCCTGGAAAGGGGCAATCAGCCCCAGCATTTT.

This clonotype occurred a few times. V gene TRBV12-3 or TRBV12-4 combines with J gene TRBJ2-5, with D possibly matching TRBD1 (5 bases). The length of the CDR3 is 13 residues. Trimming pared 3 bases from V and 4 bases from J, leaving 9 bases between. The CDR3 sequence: CASSFYDRETQYF. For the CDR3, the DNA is TGTGCCAGCAGTTTTTACGACAGAGAGACCCAGTACTTC.

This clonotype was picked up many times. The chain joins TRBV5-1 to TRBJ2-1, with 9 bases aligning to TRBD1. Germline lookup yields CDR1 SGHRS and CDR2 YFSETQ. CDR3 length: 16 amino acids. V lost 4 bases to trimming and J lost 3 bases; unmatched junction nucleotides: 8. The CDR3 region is CASSRSGTGLYNEQFF. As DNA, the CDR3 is TGCGCCAGCAGCCGCTCCGGGACAGGGCTCTACAATGAGCAGTTCTTC.

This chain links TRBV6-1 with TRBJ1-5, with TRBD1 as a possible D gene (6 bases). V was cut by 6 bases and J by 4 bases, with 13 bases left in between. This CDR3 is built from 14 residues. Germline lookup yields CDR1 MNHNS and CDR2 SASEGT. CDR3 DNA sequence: TGTGCCAGCAGATACAGGGAGGGAAATCAGCCCCAGCATTTT. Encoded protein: CASRYREGNQPQHF.

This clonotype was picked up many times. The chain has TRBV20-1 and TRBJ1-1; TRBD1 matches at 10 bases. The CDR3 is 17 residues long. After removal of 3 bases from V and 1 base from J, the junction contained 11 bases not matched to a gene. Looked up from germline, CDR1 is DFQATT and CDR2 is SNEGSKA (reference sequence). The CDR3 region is CSARARDRGFRNTEAFF. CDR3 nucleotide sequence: TGCAGTGCTAGGGCCCGGGACAGGGGTTTTAGGAACACTGAAGCTTTCTTT.

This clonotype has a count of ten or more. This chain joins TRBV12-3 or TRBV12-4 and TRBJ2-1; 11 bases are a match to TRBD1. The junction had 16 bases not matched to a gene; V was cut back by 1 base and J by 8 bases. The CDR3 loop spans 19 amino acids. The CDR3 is CASSLDRLGQGAGSYEQFF. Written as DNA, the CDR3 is TGTGCCAGCAGTTTAGATCGACTAGGACAGGGGGCGGGTAGCTATGAGCAGTTCTTC.

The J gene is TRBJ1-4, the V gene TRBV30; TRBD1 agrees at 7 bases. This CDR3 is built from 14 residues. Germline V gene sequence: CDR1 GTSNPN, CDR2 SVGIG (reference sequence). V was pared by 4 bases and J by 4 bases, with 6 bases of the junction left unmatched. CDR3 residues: CAWKGTVFNEKLFF. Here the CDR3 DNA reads TGTGCCTGGAAAGGGACAGTCTTTAATGAAAAACTGTTTTTT. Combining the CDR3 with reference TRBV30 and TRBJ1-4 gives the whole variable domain SQTIHQWPATLVQPVGSPLSLECTVEGTSNPNLYWYRQAAGRGLQLLFYSVGIGQISSEVPQNLSASRPQDRQFILSSKKLLLSDSGFYLCAWKGTVFNEKLFFGSGTQLSVL.

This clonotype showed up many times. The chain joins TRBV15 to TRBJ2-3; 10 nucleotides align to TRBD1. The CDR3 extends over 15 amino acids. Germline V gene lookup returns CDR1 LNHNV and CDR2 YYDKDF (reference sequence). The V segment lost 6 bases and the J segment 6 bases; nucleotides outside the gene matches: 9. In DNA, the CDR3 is TGTGCCACCAGAGCTCCGGACAGGGGGTCTGATACGCAGTATTTT. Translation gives CATRAPDRGSDTQYF.